Presented here are 27 T cell receptor beta chains from one specimen sequenced in a study of shared clonotypes between healthy human individuals (dated by TCRdb to 2020 to 2022). Library prep was done by the immunoSEQ multiplex PCR assay. TCRdb stores this immuneACCESS table with in-frame sequences only. Part of the clones is absent; in the studies checked, under half of the shortfall reflects unresolved V genes, and no reason is known for the rest. Counted in this sample were 2 million to 3 million clones; roughly 93% of them appeared once. The ten largest clones add up to more than 0.35% of the sample. What was sequenced was naive CD4+ T cells from PBMCs. Taken with the paper, the label for cell subset or site translates to: CD45RA+ positively selected. These receptors were collected from a man in his late teens or twenties in good health. Some clones in this sample may be carry-over from other donors' samples.

The V call is TRBV28, the J call TRBJ2-5; D not certain. The V and J ends lost 5 bases and 4 bases respectively, with 14 bases between them. In germline, CDR1 is MDHEN, CDR2 SYDVKM. CDR3 length: 14 amino acids. CDR3 sequence: CASSPFRRSETQYF. As DNA, the CDR3 is TGTGCCAGCAGTCCCTTCCGGCGTTCAGAGACCCAGTACTTC.

This rearrangement joins TRBV10-3 to TRBJ2-5, with unresolved D. The V gene lost 0 bases and the J gene lost 1 base, with 3 bases spanning the gap. The CDR3 length is 13 residues. Germline V gene lookup returns CDR1 ENHRY and CDR2 SYGVKD. The chain's CDR3 is CAISESSQETQYF. CDR3 in DNA: TGTGCCATCAGTGAGTCGAGCCAAGAGACCCAGTACTTC.

The chain uses TRBV4-2 and TRBJ2-7; 8 bases align to TRBD2. From germline, CDR1 is LGHNA and CDR2 YNFKEQ. Germline trimming cut 1 base from V and 4 bases from J; bases unmatched to any gene: 9. The CDR3 contains 16 residues. CDR3 amino acids: CASSQAGGAYIYEQYF. As DNA, the CDR3 is TGTGCCAGCAGCCAAGCGGGGGGGGCTTATATATACGAGCAGTACTTC.

Details on this clone: This CDR3 is also generated by other DNA sequences in the sample. The chain links TRBV5-1 to TRBJ1-3; TRBD1 aligns across 7 bases. V lost 5 bases, J lost 1 base, and 3 bases stayed unmatched. The CDR3 has 14 residues. The germline gives CDR1 SGHRS, CDR2 YFSETQ. CDR3 region: CASSQGGSGNTIYF. The CDR3 region has the DNA TGCGCCAGCAGTCAGGGGGGGTCTGGAAACACCATATATTTT.

CDR3 in DNA: TGTGCTAGTGGTTTGGTAGGGGATGGCTACACCTTC. Translating it yields CASGLVGDGYTF. The chain links TRBV12-5 to TRBJ1-2; a weak D match, TRBD1 (5 bases). Trimming cost V 0 bases and J 6 bases, with 5 bases left between them. The CDR3 spans 12 residues. Per the germline V gene, CDR1 is LGHNT and CDR2 is FRNRAP.

V is TRBV14 and J is TRBJ1-4, with D perhaps TRBD1 (6 bases). V lost 0 bases, J lost 7 bases, and 15 bases lay in between. The CDR3 extends over 16 amino acids. Germline V CDR1 and CDR2: SGHDN, FVKESK. In DNA, the CDR3 is TGTGCCAGCAGCCAAGATGGAGGGGGGCGCCGTGAAAAACTGTTTTTT. Amino acids: CASSQDGGGRREKLFF.

This rearrangement joins TRBV18 to TRBJ2-7, with 8 nucleotides matching TRBD2. Germline CDR1 KGHSH, CDR2 LQKENI. V shed 1 base, J shed 1 base, and the junction held 3 bases outside the gene matches. CDR3 size: 15 residues. The CDR3 protein is CASSPLREVSYEQYF. In DNA form, the CDR3 reads TGTGCCAGCTCACCACTGCGGGAGGTGTCCTACGAGCAGTACTTC.

This clone was counted once. The rearrangement joins TRBV11-3 to TRBJ2-7; TRBD1 is a possible D gene (6 bases). The V gene's germline CDR1 is SGHNT and CDR2 YENEEA. Deletions cut 5 bases from V and 2 bases from J, with 13 bases between. CDR3 length: 14 amino acids. As DNA, the CDR3 is TGTGCCAGCAGCCCCCCCGACAGGACCTACGAGCAGTACTTC. Its translation is CASSPPDRTYEQYF.

Only a few counts were recorded for this clone. This chain connects TRBV4-3 to TRBJ1-5; D gene ambiguous. The germline V gene encodes CDR1 LGHNA and CDR2 YSLEER. With 0 bases removed from V and 4 bases from J, the gap between germline ends came to 7 bases. This CDR3 has 14 residues. The CDR3 spells CASSQEGSNQPQHF. The CDR3 coding sequence is TGCGCCAGCAGCCAAGAGGGATCAAATCAGCCCCAGCATTTT.

The rearrangement joins TRBV9 to TRBJ2-2, with TRBD2 as a possible D gene (5 bases). Trimming pared 3 bases from V and 2 bases from J, leaving 14 bases between. CDR1 and CDR2 (germline): SGDLS, YYNGEE. CDR3 length: 16 amino acids. The CDR3: CASSGRSEANTGELFF. The CDR3 nucleotides are TGTGCCAGCAGCGGCCGGTCGGAGGCCAACACCGGGGAGCTGTTTTTT.

The chain combines TRBV4-1 with TRBJ2-7; D perhaps matches TRBD1 (5 bases). This CDR3 is built from 15 residues. The germline CDR1 and CDR2 sequences are MGHRA and YSYEKL. Trimming stripped 0 bases from V and 2 bases from J, with 11 bases between. The DNA of the CDR3 is TGCGCCAGCAGCCAAGATCAGGGTCGACCCTACGAGCAGTACTTC. This translates into CASSQDQGRPYEQYF.

This sequence joins TRBV6-5 and TRBJ2-7, with D perhaps matching TRBD1 (6 bases). The ends were cut back, 6 bases at V and 6 bases at J, with 18 bases in the middle. This CDR3 region has 14 residues. In germline, CDR1 is MNHEY, CDR2 SVGAGI. Here the CDR3 DNA reads TGTGCCAGCAGCACCGGGACAAGTTTCTCCGAGCAGTACTTC. Protein sequence: CASSTGTSFSEQYF.

The chain joins TRBV7-2 to TRBJ2-7; TRBD2 agrees at 8 bases. Germline V gene data show CDR1 as SGHTA and CDR2 as FQGNSA. With 5 bases clipped from V and 6 bases from J, the junction kept 9 bases outside the gene matches. The CDR3 runs to 14 residues. For the CDR3, the DNA is TGTGCCAGCAGCATCCGACGGGGGGGAAGCGAGCAGTACTTC. Amino acid sequence: CASSIRRGGSEQYF.

For this clone: A read error may account for a junction end that differs from germline. DNA of the CDR3: TGTGCCAGCAGCTCCGAAGGTCCCGGGGTGAAGACTGAAGCTTTCTTT. Translation: CASSSEGPGVKTEAFF. V gene TRBV13 combines with J gene TRBJ1-1; no clear D gene. CDR3 length: 16 residues. In germline, CDR1 is PRHDT, CDR2 FYEKMQ (reference sequence).

The chain uses TRBV5-5 and TRBJ2-3, with D possibly matching TRBD2 (5 bases). Per the germline V gene, CDR1 is SGHKS and CDR2 is YYEKEE (reference sequence). Trimming removed 7 bases at V and 4 bases at J, with 16 bases between. CDR3 length equals 14 residues. CDR3 coding DNA: TGTGCCAGCTCCTCGGGGTTCGGGGCAGATACGCAGTATTTT. Its protein product is CASSSGFGADTQYF.

This chain connects TRBV5-1 to TRBJ1-1; D unclear. Looked up from germline, CDR1 is SGHRS and CDR2 is YFSETQ. The CDR3 extends over 14 amino acids. V was clipped by 1 base and J by 3 bases, with 10 bases between them. The CDR3 coding sequence is TGCGCCAGCAGCTTGTATCCGAGGGACACTGAAGCTTTCTTT. This gives the protein CASSLYPRDTEAFF.

This clone was seen only once. This chain joins TRBV5-6 and TRBJ2-1; perhaps TRBD1 as D (5 bases). V was cut by 2 bases and J by 9 bases, with 6 bases left in between. Looked up from germline, CDR1 is SGHDT and CDR2 is YYEEEE. This CDR3 spans 11 amino acids. Here the CDR3 reads CASSFDSEQFF. CDR3 nucleotide sequence: TGTGCCAGCAGCTTCGACAGTGAGCAGTTCTTC.

The chain has TRBV6-1 and TRBJ2-1; TRBD1 agrees at 8 bases. Germline CDR1 MNHNS, CDR2 SASEGT. V shed 3 bases and J 5 bases; nucleotides not matched to a gene: 9. The CDR3 is 16 amino acids. As DNA, the CDR3 is TGTGCCAGCAGTGACCCCCCAGGGGGCCGAAACAATGAGCAGTTCTTC. Translation: CASSDPPGGRNNEQFF.

The table lists this clone with a count of one. Within the sample, other DNA sequences also encode this same CDR3. V is TRBV19 and J is TRBJ2-7; possible D gene TRBD1, 5 bases. Germline CDR1 LNHDA, CDR2 SQIVND (reference sequence). Trimming removed 1 base at V and 2 bases at J, with 9 bases between. The CDR3 is 14 amino acids. CDR3 coding DNA: TGTGCCAGTAGTATAGCCAAGGGGCCCTACGAGCAGTACTTC. It is translated as CASSIAKGPYEQYF.

V gene TRBV5-6 combines with J gene TRBJ2-3, with 11 bases fitting TRBD1. V lost 4 bases to trimming and J lost 3 bases; unmatched junction nucleotides: 7. Germline CDR1 SGHDT, CDR2 YYEEEE. The CDR3 spans 16 residues. The CDR3 reads CASSPRDRGYTDTQYF. The CDR3 DNA sequence: TGTGCCAGCAGCCCCCGGGACAGGGGGTATACAGATACGCAGTATTTT.

The V gene is TRBV6-5, the J gene TRBJ2-7, with D unclear. The CDR3 length is 15 residues. V was pared by 2 bases and J by 2 bases, with 13 bases between. CDR1 is MNHEY and CDR2 is SVGAGI in the germline V gene. The DNA of the CDR3 is TGTGCCAGCAGTTACGATACGTCGGGCCCCTACGAGCAGTACTTC. It translates to CASSYDTSGPYEQYF.

This clone appeared once. This sample also contains other DNA sequences that code for the same CDR3. V and J are TRBV5-1 and TRBJ2-7, with D unresolved. Germline V gene data show CDR1 as SGHRS and CDR2 as YFSETQ. The V gene lost 5 bases and the J gene lost 0 bases, with 9 bases spanning the gap. The length of the CDR3 is 13 residues. CDR3 DNA: TGCGCCAGCAGTTCAGGCTCCTCCTACGAGCAGTACTTC. It translates to CASSSGSSYEQYF.

This chain connects TRBV5-1 to TRBJ2-7; D gene uncertain. Germline-derived CDR1 and CDR2 are SGHRS and YFSETQ. With 1 base removed from V and 3 bases from J, the gap between germline ends came to 8 bases. The CDR3 length is 13 residues. The CDR3 nucleotides are TGCGCCAGCAGCTTGCGCCAGCACTACGAGCAGTACTTC. As protein: CASSLRQHYEQYF.

This chain connects TRBV27 to TRBJ1-2; 7 nucleotides agree with TRBD1. Germline loops: CDR1 MNHEY, CDR2 SMNVEV (reference sequence). V trimming: 8 bases; J trimming: 0 bases; junction bases outside the gene matches: 9. The CDR3 runs to 15 residues. The CDR3 loop is CASCYGTASNYGYTF. CDR3 bases: TGTGCCAGCTGCTACGGGACAGCTTCTAACTATGGCTACACCTTC.

This chain uses TRBV15 with TRBJ2-3; 9 bases align to TRBD1. Trimming took 6 bases from V and 3 from J; bases not matched to a gene: 7. This CDR3 is 15 amino acids long. Germline assignment: CDR1 LNHNV and CDR2 YYDKDF (reference sequence). CDR3 sequence reads: CATRGPGQGTDTQYF. Written as DNA, the CDR3 is TGTGCCACCAGAGGACCGGGACAGGGAACAGATACGCAGTATTTT.

V and J are TRBV6-5 and TRBJ2-3; TRBD1 matches at 9 bases. Germline loops: CDR1 MNHEY, CDR2 SVGAGI. The CDR3 is 15 amino acids. Trimming cost V 2 bases and J 7 bases; bases outside gene matches: 7. CDR3 in amino acids: CASSYRTGATNTQYF. The CDR3 DNA follows: TGTGCCAGCAGTTACCGGACAGGGGCGACTAATACGCAGTATTTT.

In this sample, this clone turned up once. The same CDR3 is also encoded by other DNA sequences in this sample. The V and J genes are TRBV18 and TRBJ1-1, with D unresolved. Germline-derived CDR1 and CDR2 are KGHSH and LQKENI. Trimming took off 0 bases at V and 1 base at J, with 6 bases between the two ends. The CDR3 has 14 residues. CDR3 in DNA: TGTGCCAGCTCACCACCGGCAGGGAACACTGAAGCTTTCTTT. The encoded protein is CASSPPAGNTEAFF.